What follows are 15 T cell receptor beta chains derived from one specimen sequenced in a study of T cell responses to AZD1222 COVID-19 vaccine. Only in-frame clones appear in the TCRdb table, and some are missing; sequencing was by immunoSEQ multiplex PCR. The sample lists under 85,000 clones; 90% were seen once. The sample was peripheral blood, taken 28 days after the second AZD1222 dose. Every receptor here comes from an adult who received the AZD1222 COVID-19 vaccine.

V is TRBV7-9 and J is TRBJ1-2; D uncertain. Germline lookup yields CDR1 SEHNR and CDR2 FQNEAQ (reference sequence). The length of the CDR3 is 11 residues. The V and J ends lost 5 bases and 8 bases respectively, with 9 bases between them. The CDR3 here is CASSLYRGYTF. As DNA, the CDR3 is TGTGCCAGCAGCCTCTATAGGGGCTACACCTTC.

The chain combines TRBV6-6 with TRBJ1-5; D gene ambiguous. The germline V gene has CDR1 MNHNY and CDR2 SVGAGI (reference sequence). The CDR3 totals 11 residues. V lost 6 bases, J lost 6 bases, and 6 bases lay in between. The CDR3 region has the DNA TGTGCCAGCAGCCCTAGTCAGCCCCAGCATTTT. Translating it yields CASSPSQPQHF.

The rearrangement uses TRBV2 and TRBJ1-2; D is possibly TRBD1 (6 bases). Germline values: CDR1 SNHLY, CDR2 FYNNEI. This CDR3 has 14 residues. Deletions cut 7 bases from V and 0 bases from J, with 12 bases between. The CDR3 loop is CASKKDSANYGYTF. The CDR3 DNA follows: TGTGCCAGCAAGAAGGACAGTGCTAACTATGGCTACACCTTC.

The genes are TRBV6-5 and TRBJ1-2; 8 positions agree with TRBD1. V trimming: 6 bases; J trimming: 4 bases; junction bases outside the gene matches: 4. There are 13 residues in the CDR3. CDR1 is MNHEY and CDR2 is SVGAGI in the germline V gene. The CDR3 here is CASRDREVYGYTF. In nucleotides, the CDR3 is TGTGCCAGCAGGGACAGGGAGGTCTATGGCTACACCTTC.

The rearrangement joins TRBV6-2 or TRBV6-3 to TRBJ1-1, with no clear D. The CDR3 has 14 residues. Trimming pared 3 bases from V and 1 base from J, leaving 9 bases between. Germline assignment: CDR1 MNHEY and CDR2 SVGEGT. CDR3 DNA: TGTGCCAGCAGTTATGAGAAGAGGAACACTGAAGCTTTCTTT. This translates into CASSYEKRNTEAFF.

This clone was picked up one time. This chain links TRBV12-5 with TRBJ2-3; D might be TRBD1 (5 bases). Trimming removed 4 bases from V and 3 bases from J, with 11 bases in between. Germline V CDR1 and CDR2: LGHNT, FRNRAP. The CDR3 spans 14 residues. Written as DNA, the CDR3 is TGTGCTAGTGGTTCCAGGGCAGGGACAGATACGCAGTATTTT. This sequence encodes CASGSRAGTDTQYF. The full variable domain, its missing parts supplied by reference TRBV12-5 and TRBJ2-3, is DARVTQTPRHKVTEMGQEVTMRCQPILGHNTVFWYRQTMMQGLELLAYFRNRAPLDDSGMPKDRFSAEMPDATLATLKIQPSEPRDSAVYFCASGSRAGTDTQYFGPGTRLTVL.

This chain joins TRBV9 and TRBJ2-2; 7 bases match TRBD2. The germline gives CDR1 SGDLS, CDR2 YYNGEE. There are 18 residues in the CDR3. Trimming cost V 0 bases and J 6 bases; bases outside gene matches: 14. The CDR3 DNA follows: TGTGCCAGCAGCGTAGCTTACTCGTGGGCGGGAGTCGCCGGGGAGCTGTTTTTT. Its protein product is CASSVAYSWAGVAGELFF.

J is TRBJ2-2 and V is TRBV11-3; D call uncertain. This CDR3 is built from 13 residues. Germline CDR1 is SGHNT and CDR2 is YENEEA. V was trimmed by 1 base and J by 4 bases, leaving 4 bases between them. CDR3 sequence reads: CASSLGGTGELFF. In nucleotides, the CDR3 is TGTGCCAGCAGCTTAGGGGGCACCGGGGAGCTGTTTTTT.

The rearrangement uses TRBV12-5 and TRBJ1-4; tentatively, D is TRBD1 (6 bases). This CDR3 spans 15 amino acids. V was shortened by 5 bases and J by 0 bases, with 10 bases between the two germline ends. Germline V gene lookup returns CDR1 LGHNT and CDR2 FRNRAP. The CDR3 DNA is TGTGCTAGTGGTCACCGGACAGCAACTAATGAAAAACTGTTTTTT. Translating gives CASGHRTATNEKLFF.

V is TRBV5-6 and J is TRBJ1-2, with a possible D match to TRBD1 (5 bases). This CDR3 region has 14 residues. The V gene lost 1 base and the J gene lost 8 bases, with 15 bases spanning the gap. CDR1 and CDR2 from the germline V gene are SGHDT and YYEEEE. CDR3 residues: CASSLRGPAGGYTF. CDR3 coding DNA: TGTGCCAGCAGCTTGAGGGGTCCCGCGGGAGGCTACACCTTC.

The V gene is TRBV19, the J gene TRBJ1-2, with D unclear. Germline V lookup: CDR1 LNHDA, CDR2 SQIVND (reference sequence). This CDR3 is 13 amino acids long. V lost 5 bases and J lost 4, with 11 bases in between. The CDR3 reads CASSAGSGYGYTF. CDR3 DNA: TGTGCCAGTAGTGCAGGATCTGGCTATGGCTACACCTTC.

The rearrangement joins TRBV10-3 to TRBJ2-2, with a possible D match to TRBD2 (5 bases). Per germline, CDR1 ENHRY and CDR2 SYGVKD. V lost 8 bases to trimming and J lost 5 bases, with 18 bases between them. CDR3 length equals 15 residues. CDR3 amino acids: CAIASSTRKTGELFF. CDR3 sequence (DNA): TGTGCCATCGCTTCCTCAACTAGGAAGACCGGGGAGCTGTTTTTT.

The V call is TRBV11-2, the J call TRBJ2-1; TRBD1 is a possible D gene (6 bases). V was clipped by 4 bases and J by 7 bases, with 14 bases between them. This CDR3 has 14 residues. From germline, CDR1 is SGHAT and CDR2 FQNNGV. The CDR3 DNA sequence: TGTGCCAGCAGCTCGGACCCACAGGGAAATGAGCAGTTCTTC. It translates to CASSSDPQGNEQFF.

CDR3 region: CASSLRGENGYTF. Written as DNA, the CDR3 is TGTGCCAGCAGCTTGCGGGGAGAGAACGGCTACACCTTC. V is TRBV7-2 and J is TRBJ1-2; no reliable D call. CDR1 and CDR2 (germline): SGHTA, FQGNSA. V was cut by 3 bases and J by 8 bases, with 13 bases left in between. This CDR3 is 13 amino acids long.

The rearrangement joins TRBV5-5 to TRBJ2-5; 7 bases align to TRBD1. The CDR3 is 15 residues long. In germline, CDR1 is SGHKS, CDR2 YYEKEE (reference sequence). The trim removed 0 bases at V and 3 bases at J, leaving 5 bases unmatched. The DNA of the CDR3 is TGTGCCAGCAGCTTGGACGGGACAGTGGAAGAGACCCAGTACTTC. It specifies CASSLDGTVEETQYF.